This TCR beta chain was documented in a study of early T cells in non-severe SARS-CoV-2 infection. Study-level information: Bulk RNA from unsorted whole blood was sequenced; chains were unpaired.

Per germline, CDR1 SGHRS and CDR2 YFSETQ. The CDR3 is 15 amino acids. V was trimmed by 6 bases and J by 0 bases, leaving 15 bases between them. Individual cDNA molecules were tagged with unique molecular identifiers. One entry per CDR3 protein results from TCRdb running MiXCR on the 5' RACE reads. The sample has tens of thousands of distinct CDR3 sequences; about 9.3% are singletons. This clonotype was counted only a few times. The genes are TRBV5-1 and TRBJ1-1; D perhaps matches TRBD1 (5 bases). What was sequenced was whole blood. This receptor was taken from an adult who was a healthcare worker with PCR-confirmed SARS-CoV-2 infection or an uninfected control (not recorded which). The CDR3 sequence is CASNPLGTMNTEAFF. Here the CDR3 DNA reads TGCGCCAGCAACCCCTTAGGGACCATGAACACTGAAGCTTTCTTT.